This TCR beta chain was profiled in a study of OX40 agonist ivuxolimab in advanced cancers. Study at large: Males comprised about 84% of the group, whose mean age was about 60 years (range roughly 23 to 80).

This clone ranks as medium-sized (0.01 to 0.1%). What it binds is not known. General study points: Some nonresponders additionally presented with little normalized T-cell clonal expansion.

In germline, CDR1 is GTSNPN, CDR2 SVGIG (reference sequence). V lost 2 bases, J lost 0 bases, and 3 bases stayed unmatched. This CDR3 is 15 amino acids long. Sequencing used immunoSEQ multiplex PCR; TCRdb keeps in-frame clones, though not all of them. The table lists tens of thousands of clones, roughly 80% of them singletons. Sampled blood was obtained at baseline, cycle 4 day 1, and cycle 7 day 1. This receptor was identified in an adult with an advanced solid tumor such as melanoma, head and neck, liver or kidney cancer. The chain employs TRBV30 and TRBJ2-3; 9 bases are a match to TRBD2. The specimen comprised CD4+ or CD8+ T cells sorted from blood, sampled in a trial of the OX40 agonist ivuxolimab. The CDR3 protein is CAWSSLAGSTDTQYF. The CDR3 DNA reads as TGTGCCTGGAGTAGCCTAGCGGGAAGCACAGATACGCAGTATTTT. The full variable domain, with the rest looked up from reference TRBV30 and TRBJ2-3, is SQTIHQWPATLVQPVGSPLSLECTVEGTSNPNLYWYRQAAGRGLQLLFYSVGIGQISSEVPQNLSASRPQDRQFILSSKKLLLSDSGFYLCAWSSLAGSTDTQYFGPGTRLTVL.